This TCR beta chain was retrieved from a study of shared clonotypes between healthy human individuals. Assay: immunoSEQ multiplex PCR; the TCRdb copy retains only in-frame clones and omits some. The sample lists 95,000 to 120,000 clones, around two thirds occurring once. Per germline, CDR1 SQVTM and CDR2 ANQGSEA. This CDR3 comprises 18 residues. Deletions cut 6 bases from V and 1 base from J, with 27 bases between. The clonotype was recovered from a woman in her twenties or thirties in good health. The gene calls are TRBV29-1 and TRBJ1-1, with D possibly matching TRBD1 (6 bases). Sequenced sample: memory CD8+ T cells sorted from blood. As to subset: CD45RO+ cells pooled with CCR7-negative TemRA cells. The CDR3 is CSVTETFGGRGGNTEAFF. In nucleotides, the CDR3 is TGCAGCGTCACCGAGACCTTCGGGGGGCGCGGGGGGAACACTGAAGCTTTCTTT.